What follows are 4 T cell receptor beta chains derived from one specimen sequenced in a study of shared clonotypes between healthy human individuals. Assay used: immunoSEQ multiplex PCR; TCRdb lists only in-frame clones, some missing. The table lists around 530,000 clones, roughly four fifths of them singletons. The sequencing sample was made of PBMCs. These receptors were taken from a woman in her forties in good health. Some clones in this sample may be carry-over from other donors' samples.

The chain has TRBV6-1 and TRBJ2-3; 9 bases are shared with TRBD1. Germline CDR1 is MNHNS and CDR2 is SASEGT. Trimming at V came to 10 bases and at J to 3 bases, leaving 8 bases not matched to a gene. This CDR3 has 14 residues. The chain's CDR3 is CAISGTGTTDTQYF. CDR3 DNA sequence: TGTGCCATCAGCGGGACAGGGACAACAGATACGCAGTATTTT.

This clone was counted only a few times. V gene TRBV10-2 combines with J gene TRBJ2-2, with no clear D. The V end was cut by 4 bases, the J end by 3 bases, with 15 bases between. The germline gives CDR1 WSHSY, CDR2 SAAADI. This CDR3 has 16 residues. CDR3 DNA: TGCGCCAGCAGTGGCCTCGTTAGCCTCTACACCGGGGAGCTGTTTTTT. Its translation is CASSGLVSLYTGELFF.

In this sample, this clone turned up a few times. The same CDR3 can be traced to other DNA sequences in this sample. The J gene is TRBJ2-7, the V gene TRBV28, with 12 bases lining up with TRBD1. CDR3 length: 15 residues. The V gene end was trimmed by 5 bases and the J gene end by 4 bases; junction bases not matched to a gene: 6. From germline, CDR1 is MDHEN and CDR2 SYDVKM. CDR3 residues: CASSTPGQGAYEQYF. The CDR3 bases are TGTGCCAGCAGTACCCCGGGACAGGGGGCTTACGAGCAGTACTTC.

In this sample, this clone turned up once. The chain combines TRBV10-3 with TRBJ2-2; D is unclear. CDR3 length: 11 residues. Germline V gives CDR1 ENHRY, CDR2 SYGVKD. The V end lost 6 bases, the J end lost 5 bases, and 4 bases lay between the germline ends. This CDR3 reads CAIRETGELFF. Here the CDR3 DNA reads TGTGCCATCAGAGAAACCGGGGAGCTGTTTTTT.